This T cell receptor (beta chain) was sequenced for a study of blood T cell repertoires in COVID-19 (dated by TCRdb to 2020 to 2021). Regarding the research as a whole: Samples covering the acute and convalescent phases of COVID-19 were provided by collaborators in the United States, Italy and Spain. The material from the prospective study consisted of cDNA or gDNA derived from T cells, B-cell-depleted T cells, or PBMCs. Subjects who had been exposed to COVID-19, were actively infected with it, or had recovered from it provided the deeply sampled blood TCRbeta repertoires that made up the dataset. The repertoires were released in a freely available public database meant as a resource for research on the immune response to SARS-CoV-2. Samples were obtained from the ongoing ImmuneRACE study (first 160 participants) and from 1,254 subjects provided by 6 global collaborators. The sample metadata nearly always contained a de-identified subject ID, COVID-19 status, age in years and sex. Where available, HLA class I and class II types were taken from metadata supplied by the sample provider and were not determined by assay-based typing.

Enrolling through a virtual design, the prospective study's participants ranged in age from roughly 18 to 89 years and lived across 24 United States geographic areas. In the prospective study, participants were assigned to cohorts based on the clinical history participants reported in a screening survey and a study questionnaire. For ImmuneRACE Cohort 3, a participant was defined as recovered based on two consecutive negative NP/OP PCR tests, clearance by a healthcare professional, or resolution of symptoms. Mobile phlebotomists in the prospective study collected whole blood, serum and a nasopharyngeal or oropharyngeal swab from every participant. Over an approximately 2-month period, participants in the prospective study had the option of providing additional blood draws and questionnaires. Prospective study blood samples were shipped either frozen or at room temperature before DNA extraction.

In the case of this clone: It has no known antigen specificity. No base quality values were provided; no much bigger clone lies one nucleotide off.

TCRbeta CDR3 regions were amplified from genomic DNA using the immunoSEQ Assay, a bias-controlled multiplex PCR. Per the authors' processing: Within the assay, amplification of reference gene primers was used to estimate how many nucleated cells each sample contained. Sequence reads were collapsed and filtered to measure the absolute abundance of every unique TCRbeta CDR3 rearrangement. For each sample, productive Simpson clonality was calculated by taking the square root of Simpson's diversity index across productive rearrangements. The clones in this table, taken by TCRdb from immuneACCESS, are in-frame only. Not every clone is retained; where verified, under half of the shortfall comes from an unresolved V gene, and the cause of the rest is unknown. V and J calls and clone size are copied from that table; D and trimming were computed from the DNA. In this sample the table shows over 200,000 clones, about 80% of which occur a single time. Of the sample, less than 2% falls within the top ten clones.

From the germline V gene, CDR1 is KGHDR and CDR2 is SFDVKD. Trimming accounts for 2 bases at V and 4 bases at J, while the number of junction bases matched to no gene is 10. The CDR3 contains 17 residues, cysteine and phenylalanine counted. Only the CDR3 region is kept as DNA, spanning 51 bases read in frame from base 1. The investigation overall reported the following: Clinical and demographic metadata were provided uncurated, with the amount varying by source and participant.

The clonotype comes from a man aged 55 to 70 who had recovered from COVID-19. The chain is made from TRBV24-1 and TRBJ2-3, with 8 central nucleotides matching TRBD1. Sequencing was performed on PBMCs or T cells enriched from blood (not recorded which). The DNA sequence is TGTGCCACCAGTGATTCGACCCCAGGGGGCGGTGCAGATACGCAGTATTTT. This encodes CATSDSTPGGGADTQYF.